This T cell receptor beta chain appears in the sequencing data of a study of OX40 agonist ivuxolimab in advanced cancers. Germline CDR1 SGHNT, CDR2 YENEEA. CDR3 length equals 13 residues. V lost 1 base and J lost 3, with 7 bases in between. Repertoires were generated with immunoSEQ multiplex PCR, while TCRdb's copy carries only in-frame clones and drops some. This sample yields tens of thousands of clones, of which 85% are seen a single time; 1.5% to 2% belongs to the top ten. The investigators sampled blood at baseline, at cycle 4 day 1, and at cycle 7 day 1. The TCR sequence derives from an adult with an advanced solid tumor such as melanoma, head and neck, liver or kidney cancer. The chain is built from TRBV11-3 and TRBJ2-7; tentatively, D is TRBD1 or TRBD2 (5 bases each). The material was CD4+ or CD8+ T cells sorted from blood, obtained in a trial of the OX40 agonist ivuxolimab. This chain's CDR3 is CASSLVGGYEQYF. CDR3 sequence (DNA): TGTGCCAGCAGCTTAGTTGGGGGCTACGAGCAGTACTTC.